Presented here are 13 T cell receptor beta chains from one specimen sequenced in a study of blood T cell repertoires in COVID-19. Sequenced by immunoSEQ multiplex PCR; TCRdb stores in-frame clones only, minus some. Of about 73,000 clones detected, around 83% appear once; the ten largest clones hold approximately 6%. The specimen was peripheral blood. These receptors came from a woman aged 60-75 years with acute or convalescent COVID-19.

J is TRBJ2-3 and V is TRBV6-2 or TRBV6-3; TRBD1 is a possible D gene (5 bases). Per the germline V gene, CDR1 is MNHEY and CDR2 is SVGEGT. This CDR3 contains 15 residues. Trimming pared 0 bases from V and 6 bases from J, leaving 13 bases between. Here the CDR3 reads CASSYSRQREDTQYF. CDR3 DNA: TGTGCCAGCAGTTACTCGCGACAGCGCGAGGATACGCAGTATTTT.

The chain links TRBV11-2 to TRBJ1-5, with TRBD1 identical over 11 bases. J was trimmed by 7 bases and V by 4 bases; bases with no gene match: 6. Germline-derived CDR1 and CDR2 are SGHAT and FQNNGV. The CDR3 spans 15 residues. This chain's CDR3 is CASSYGQGAGQPQHF. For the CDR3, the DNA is TGTGCCAGCAGCTACGGACAGGGGGCAGGGCAGCCCCAGCATTTT.

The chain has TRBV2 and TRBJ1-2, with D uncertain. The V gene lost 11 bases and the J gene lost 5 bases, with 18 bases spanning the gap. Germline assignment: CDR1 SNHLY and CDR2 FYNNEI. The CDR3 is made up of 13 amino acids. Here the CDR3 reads CAYNQASRYGYTF. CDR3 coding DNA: TGTGCCTACAATCAGGCCTCTCGTTATGGCTACACCTTC.

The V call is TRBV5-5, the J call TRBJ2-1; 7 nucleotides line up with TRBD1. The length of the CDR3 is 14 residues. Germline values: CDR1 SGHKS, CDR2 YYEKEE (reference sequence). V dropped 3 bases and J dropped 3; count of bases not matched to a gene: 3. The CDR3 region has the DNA TGTGCCAGCAGCTCGGGACAGTACTACAATGAGCAGTTCTTC. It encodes CASSSGQYYNEQFF.

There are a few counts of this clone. The CDR3 DNA reads TGTGCCAGCAGCCTTCAGGGGTCTAGCAATCAGCCCCAGCATTTT. Protein product: CASSLQGSSNQPQHF. V gene TRBV7-2 combines with J gene TRBJ1-5; possible D gene TRBD1, 6 bases. There are 15 residues in the CDR3. Germline CDR1 is SGHTA and CDR2 is FQGNSA. The germline V and J ends were trimmed by 5 bases and 0 bases, with 11 bases remaining between them.

The CDR3 coding sequence is TGTGCCAGCAGTTACTCGAGTAGGGGCGACACTGAAGCTTTCTTT. It is translated as CASSYSSRGDTEAFF. This sequence joins TRBV6-6 and TRBJ1-1; a weak D match, TRBD1 (5 bases). V lost 0 bases and J 3 bases, leaving 11 bases between the germline ends. The germline V gene encodes CDR1 MNHNY and CDR2 SVGAGI (reference sequence). The CDR3 sequence is 15 residues long.

CDR3 nucleotide sequence: TGTGCCAGCTCACCAATGGGGGACTTAGAGCCCCAGCATTTT. Translated, it gives CASSPMGDLEPQHF. This chain links TRBV18 with TRBJ1-5, with D possibly being TRBD1 (5 bases). The V gene's germline CDR1 is KGHSH and CDR2 LQKENI. The V end was cut by 2 bases, the J end by 8 bases, with 13 bases between. CDR3 length: 14 residues.

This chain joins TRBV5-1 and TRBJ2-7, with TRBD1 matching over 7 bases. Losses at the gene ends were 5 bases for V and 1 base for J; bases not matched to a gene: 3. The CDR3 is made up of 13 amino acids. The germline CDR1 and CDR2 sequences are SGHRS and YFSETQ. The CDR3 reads CASRQGISYEQYF. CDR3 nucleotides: TGCGCCAGCAGACAGGGGATATCCTACGAGCAGTACTTC.

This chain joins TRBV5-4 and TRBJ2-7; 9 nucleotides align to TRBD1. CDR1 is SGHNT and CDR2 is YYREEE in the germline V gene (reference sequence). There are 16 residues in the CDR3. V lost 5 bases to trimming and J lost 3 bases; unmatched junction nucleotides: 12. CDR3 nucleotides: TGTGCCAGCAGTTTAGTACACGGGACAGGGAACTACGAGCAGTACTTC. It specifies CASSLVHGTGNYEQYF.

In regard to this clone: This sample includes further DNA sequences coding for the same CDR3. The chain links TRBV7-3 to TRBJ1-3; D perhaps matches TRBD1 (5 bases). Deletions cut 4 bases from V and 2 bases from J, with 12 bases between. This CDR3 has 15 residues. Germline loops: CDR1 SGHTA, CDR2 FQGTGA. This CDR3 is CASSYSGGAGNTIYF. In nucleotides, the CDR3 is TGTGCCAGCAGCTACTCAGGAGGGGCTGGAAACACCATATATTTT.

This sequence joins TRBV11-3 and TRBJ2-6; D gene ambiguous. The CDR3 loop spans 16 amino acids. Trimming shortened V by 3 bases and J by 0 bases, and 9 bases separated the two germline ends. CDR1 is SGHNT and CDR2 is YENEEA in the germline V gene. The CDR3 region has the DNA TGTGCCAGCAGCTTCAGTGGCGGCTCTGGGGCCAACGTCCTGACTTTC. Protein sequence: CASSFSGGSGANVLTF.

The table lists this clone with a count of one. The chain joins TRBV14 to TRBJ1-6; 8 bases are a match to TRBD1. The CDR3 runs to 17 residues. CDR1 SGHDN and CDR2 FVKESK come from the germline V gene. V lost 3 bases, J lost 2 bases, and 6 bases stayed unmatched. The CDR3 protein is CASSQGGQGPYNSPLHF. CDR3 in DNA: TGTGCCAGCAGCCAGGGTGGACAGGGACCCTATAATTCACCCCTCCACTTT.

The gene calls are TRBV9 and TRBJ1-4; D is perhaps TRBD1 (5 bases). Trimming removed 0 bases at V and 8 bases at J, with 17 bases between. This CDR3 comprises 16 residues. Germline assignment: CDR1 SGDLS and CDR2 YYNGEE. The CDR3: CASSVGGRGPREKLFF. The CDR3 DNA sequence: TGTGCCAGCAGCGTAGGAGGAAGGGGCCCTAGGGAAAAACTGTTTTTT.